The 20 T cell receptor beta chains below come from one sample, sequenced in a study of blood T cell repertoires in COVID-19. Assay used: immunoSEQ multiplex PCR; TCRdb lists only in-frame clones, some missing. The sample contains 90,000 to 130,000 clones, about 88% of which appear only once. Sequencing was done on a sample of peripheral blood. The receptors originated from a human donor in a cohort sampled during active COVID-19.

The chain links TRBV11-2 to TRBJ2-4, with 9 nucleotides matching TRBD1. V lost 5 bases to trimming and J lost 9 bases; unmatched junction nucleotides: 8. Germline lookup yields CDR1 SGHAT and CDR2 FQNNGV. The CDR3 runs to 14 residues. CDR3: CASSPRTGVGIQYF. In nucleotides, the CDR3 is TGTGCCAGCAGCCCAAGGACAGGGGTGGGCATTCAGTACTTC.

Here the CDR3 DNA reads TGCGCCAGCAGCTTGCCGTCTGGAGCGGGAAGCACCGGGGAGCTGTTTTTT. As protein: CASSLPSGAGSTGELFF. The rearrangement links TRBV5-1 to TRBJ2-2; 7 nucleotides line up with TRBD2. This CDR3 comprises 17 residues. V lost 1 base, J lost 4 bases, and 10 bases stayed unmatched. The germline CDR1 and CDR2 sequences are SGHRS and YFSETQ.

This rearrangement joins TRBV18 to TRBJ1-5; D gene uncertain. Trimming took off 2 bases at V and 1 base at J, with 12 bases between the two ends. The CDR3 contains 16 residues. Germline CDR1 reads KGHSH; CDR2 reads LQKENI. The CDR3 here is CASSPEVGSSNQPQHF. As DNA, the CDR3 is TGTGCCAGCTCACCAGAGGTTGGTAGCAGCAATCAGCCCCAGCATTTT.

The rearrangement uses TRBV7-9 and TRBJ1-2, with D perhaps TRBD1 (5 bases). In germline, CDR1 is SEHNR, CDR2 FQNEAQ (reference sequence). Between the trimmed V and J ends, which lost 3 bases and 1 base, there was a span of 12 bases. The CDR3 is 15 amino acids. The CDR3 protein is CASSLGQNLNYGYTF. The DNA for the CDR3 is TGTGCCAGCAGCTTGGGGCAGAACCTTAACTATGGCTACACCTTC.

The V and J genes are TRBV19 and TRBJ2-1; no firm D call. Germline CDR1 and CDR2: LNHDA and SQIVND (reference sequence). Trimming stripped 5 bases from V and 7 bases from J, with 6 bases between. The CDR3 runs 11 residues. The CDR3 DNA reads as TGTGCCAGTAGTGTCCTTAATGAGCAGTTCTTC. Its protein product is CASSVLNEQFF.

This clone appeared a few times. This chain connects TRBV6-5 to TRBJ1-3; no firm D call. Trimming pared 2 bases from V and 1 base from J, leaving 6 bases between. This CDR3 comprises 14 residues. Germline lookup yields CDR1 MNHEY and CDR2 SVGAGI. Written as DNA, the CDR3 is TGTGCCAGCAGTTACGGGGAGTCTGGAAACACCATATATTTT. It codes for CASSYGESGNTIYF.

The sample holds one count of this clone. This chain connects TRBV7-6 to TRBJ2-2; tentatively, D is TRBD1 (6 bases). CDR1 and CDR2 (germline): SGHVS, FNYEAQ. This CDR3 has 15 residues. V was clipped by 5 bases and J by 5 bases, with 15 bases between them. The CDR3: CASSLRSTGTGELFF. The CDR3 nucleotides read TGTGCCAGCAGCCTTCGATCCACAGGGACCGGGGAGCTGTTTTTT.

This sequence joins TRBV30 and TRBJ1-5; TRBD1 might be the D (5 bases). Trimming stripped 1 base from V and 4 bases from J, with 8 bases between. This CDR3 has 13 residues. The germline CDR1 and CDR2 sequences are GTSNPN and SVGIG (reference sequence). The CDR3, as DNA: TGTGCCTGGAGTGCAGGGAGGAATCAGCCCCAGCATTTT. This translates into CAWSAGRNQPQHF. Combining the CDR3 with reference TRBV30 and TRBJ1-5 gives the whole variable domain SQTIHQWPATLVQPVGSPLSLECTVEGTSNPNLYWYRQAAGRGLQLLFYSVGIGQISSEVPQNLSASRPQDRQFILSSKKLLLSDSGFYLCAWSAGRNQPQHFGDGTRLSIL.

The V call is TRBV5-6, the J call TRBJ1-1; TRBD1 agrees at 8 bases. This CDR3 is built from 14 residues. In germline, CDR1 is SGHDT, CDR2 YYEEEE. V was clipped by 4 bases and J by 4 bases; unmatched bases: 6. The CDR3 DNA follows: TGTGCCAGCAGCCAGGGGGCGGCGGGCACTGAAGCTTTCTTT. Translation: CASSQGAAGTEAFF.

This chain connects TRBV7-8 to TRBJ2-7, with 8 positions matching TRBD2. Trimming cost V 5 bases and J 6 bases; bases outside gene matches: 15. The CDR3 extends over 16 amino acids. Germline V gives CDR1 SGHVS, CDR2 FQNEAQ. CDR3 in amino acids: CASSPLPGGADGEQYF. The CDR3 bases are TGTGCCAGCAGCCCTCTCCCGGGGGGGGCCGACGGCGAGCAGTACTTC.

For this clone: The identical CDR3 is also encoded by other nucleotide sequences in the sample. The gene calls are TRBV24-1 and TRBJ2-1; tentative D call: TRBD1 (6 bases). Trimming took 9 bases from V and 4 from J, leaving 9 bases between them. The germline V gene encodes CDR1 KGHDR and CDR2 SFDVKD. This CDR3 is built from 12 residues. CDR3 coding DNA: TGTGCCACCTCGGACAGTTACAATGAGCAGTTCTTC. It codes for CATSDSYNEQFF.

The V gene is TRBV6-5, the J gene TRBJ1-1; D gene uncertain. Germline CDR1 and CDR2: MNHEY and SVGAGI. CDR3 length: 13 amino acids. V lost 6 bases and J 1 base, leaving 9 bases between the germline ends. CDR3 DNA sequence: TGTGCCAGCAGCCTAACAGAGAACACTGAAGCTTTCTTT. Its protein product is CASSLTENTEAFF.

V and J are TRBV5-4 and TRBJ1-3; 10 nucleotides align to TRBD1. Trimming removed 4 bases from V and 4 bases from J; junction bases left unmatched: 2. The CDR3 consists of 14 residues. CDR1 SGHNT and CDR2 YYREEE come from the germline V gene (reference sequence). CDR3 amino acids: CASSKGQGGNTIYF. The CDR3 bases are TGTGCCAGCAGCAAGGGACAGGGGGGAAACACCATATATTTT.

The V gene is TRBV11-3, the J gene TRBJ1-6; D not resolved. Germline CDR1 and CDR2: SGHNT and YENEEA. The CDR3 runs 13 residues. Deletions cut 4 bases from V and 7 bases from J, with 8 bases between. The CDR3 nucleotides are TGTGCCAGCAGCTCGGGATCAAATTCACCCCTCCACTTT. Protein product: CASSSGSNSPLHF.

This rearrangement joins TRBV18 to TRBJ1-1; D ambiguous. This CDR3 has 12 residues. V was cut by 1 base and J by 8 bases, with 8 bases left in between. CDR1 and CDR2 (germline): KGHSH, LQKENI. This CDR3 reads CASSPQREEAFF. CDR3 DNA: TGTGCCAGCTCACCACAACGGGAGGAAGCTTTCTTT.

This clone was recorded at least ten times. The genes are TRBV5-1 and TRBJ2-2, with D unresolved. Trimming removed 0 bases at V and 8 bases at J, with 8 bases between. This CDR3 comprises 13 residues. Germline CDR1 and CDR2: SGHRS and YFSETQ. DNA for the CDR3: TGCGCCAGCAGCTTGGCCACAGATGGGGAGCTGTTTTTT. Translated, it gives CASSLATDGELFF.

The CDR3 region has the DNA TGTGCCAGTAGTAGGTCACTTCGATATAGCAATCAGCCCCAGCATTTT. It encodes CASSRSLRYSNQPQHF. The rearrangement joins TRBV19 to TRBJ1-5; D is unresolved. The CDR3 covers 16 residues. Trimming removed 4 bases at V and 0 bases at J, with 13 bases between. Germline V lookup: CDR1 LNHDA, CDR2 SQIVND (reference sequence). Full variable domain (missing parts from reference TRBV19 and TRBJ1-5): DGGITQSPKYLFRKEGQNVTLSCEQNLNHDAMYWYRQDPGQGLRLIYYSQIVNDFQKGDIAEGYSVSREKKESFPLTVTSAQKNPTAFYLCASSRSLRYSNQPQHFGDGTRLSIL.

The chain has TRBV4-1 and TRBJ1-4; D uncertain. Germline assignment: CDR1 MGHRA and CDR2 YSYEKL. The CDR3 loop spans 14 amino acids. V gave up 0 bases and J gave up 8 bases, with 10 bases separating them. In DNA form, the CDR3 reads TGCGCCAGCAGCCAAGAGCAGTCTCAGGAAAAACTGTTTTTT. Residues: CASSQEQSQEKLFF.

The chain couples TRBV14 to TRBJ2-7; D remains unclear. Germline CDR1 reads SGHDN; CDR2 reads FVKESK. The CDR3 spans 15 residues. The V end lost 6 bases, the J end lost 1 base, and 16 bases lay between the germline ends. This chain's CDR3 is CASSPESPASYEQYF. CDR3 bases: TGTGCCAGCAGTCCAGAATCGCCTGCATCCTACGAGCAGTACTTC.

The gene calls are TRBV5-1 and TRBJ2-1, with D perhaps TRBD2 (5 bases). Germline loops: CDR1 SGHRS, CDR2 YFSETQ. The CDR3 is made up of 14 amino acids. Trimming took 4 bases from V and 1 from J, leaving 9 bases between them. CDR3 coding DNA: TGCGCCAGCAGCGGAGGTTCTTCCTACAATGAGCAGTTCTTC. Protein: CASSGGSSYNEQFF.